These 28 T cell receptor beta chains came from one sample sequenced in a study of blood T cell repertoires in COVID-19 (dated by TCRdb to the early 2020s). Library preparation used the immunoSEQ multiplex PCR assay. TCRdb stores this immuneACCESS table with in-frame sequences only. Part of the clones is absent; in the studies checked, under half of the shortfall reflects unresolved V genes, and no reason is known for the rest. The sample table contains 40,000 to 60,000 clones; only one count was recorded for under 90% of them. The ten biggest clones cover under 7% of the sample. Sequenced input: peripheral blood. These receptors were taken from a woman aged 55-70 years with acute or convalescent COVID-19.

The chain is built from TRBV5-1 and TRBJ1-4; D may be TRBD1 (5 bases). CDR1 is SGHRS and CDR2 is YFSETQ in the germline V gene. The V end lost 0 bases, the J end lost 6 bases, and 15 bases lay between the germline ends. This CDR3 contains 16 residues. DNA of the CDR3: TGCGCCAGCAGCTTGGGCGACAGCCGCCGGGATGAAAAACTGTTTTTT. Its protein is CASSLGDSRRDEKLFF.

This rearrangement joins TRBV7-9 to TRBJ2-3; D perhaps matches TRBD2 (6 bases). Trimming took 1 base from V and 4 from J, leaving 12 bases between them. The germline V gene encodes CDR1 SEHNR and CDR2 FQNEAQ (reference sequence). The CDR3 sequence is 15 residues long. In nucleotides, the CDR3 is TGTGCCAGCAGCTTAGTGTCGGGAGCCGCAGATACGCAGTATTTT. Its translation is CASSLVSGAADTQYF.

V usage is TRBV9 and J usage is TRBJ2-5; TRBD1 matches 9 bases. This CDR3 is 15 amino acids long. Germline CDR1 SGDLS, CDR2 YYNGEE. With V trimmed by 4 bases and J by 3 bases, 7 bases remained unmatched. CDR3 sequence reads: CASSPRTGEEETQYF. The CDR3 bases are TGTGCCAGCAGCCCTCGGACAGGGGAGGAAGAGACCCAGTACTTC.

V is TRBV7-2 and J is TRBJ2-6, with 7 bases that match TRBD1. The CDR3 consists of 18 residues. Trimming removed 5 bases from V and 0 bases from J; junction bases left unmatched: 10. Germline CDR1 reads SGHTA; CDR2 reads FQGNSA. CDR3 region: CASSLSPTGSSGANVLTF. For the CDR3, the DNA is TGTGCCAGCAGCCTCTCCCCGACAGGGAGCTCTGGGGCCAACGTCCTGACTTTC.

This clone is a singleton in its sample. V and J are TRBV25-1 and TRBJ1-2, with 7 bases that match TRBD1. V lost 2 bases to trimming and J lost 4 bases; unmatched junction nucleotides: 10. The CDR3 has 16 amino acids. Per germline, CDR1 MGHDK and CDR2 SYGVNS. The CDR3 loop reads CASSETPNDRVYGYTF. As DNA, the CDR3 is TGTGCCAGCAGTGAAACCCCTAATGACAGGGTCTATGGCTACACCTTC.

V and J are TRBV5-1 and TRBJ2-7; no definite D call. Trimming removed 5 bases from V and 1 base from J, with 13 bases in between. From germline, CDR1 is SGHRS and CDR2 YFSETQ. This CDR3 region has 14 residues. Here the CDR3 DNA reads TGCGCCAGCAGTTCAAGACTGGGTTCCTACGAGCAGTACTTC. Its protein product is CASSSRLGSYEQYF.

This chain links TRBV30 with TRBJ2-7; 7 nucleotides match TRBD2. There are 11 residues in the CDR3. Trimming cost V 4 bases and J 9 bases; bases outside gene matches: 6. CDR1 and CDR2 from the germline V gene are GTSNPN and SVGIG (reference sequence). The CDR3 here is CAWTSGVVQYF. CDR3 DNA: TGTGCCTGGACTAGCGGCGTCGTGCAGTACTTC.

V gene TRBV4-1 combines with J gene TRBJ1-2; possible D gene TRBD1, 5 bases. The germline V gene has CDR1 MGHRA and CDR2 YSYEKL. The CDR3 runs 16 residues. The germline V and J ends were trimmed by 0 bases and 0 bases, with 11 bases remaining between them. The CDR3 DNA is TGCGCCAGCAGCCAAGACCCTGGGGGGACTAACTATGGCTACACCTTC. This encodes CASSQDPGGTNYGYTF.

Note on this clone: An end of the junction does not agree with germline; a read error may underlie this. The chain carries TRBV5-1 and TRBJ2-7; D not certain. CDR1 is SGHRS and CDR2 is YFSETQ in the germline V gene. This CDR3 is 15 amino acids long. CDR3 sequence (DNA): TGCGCCAGCAGTTTGGACGGAGCTTCCGCCTACGAGCAGTACTTC. It translates to CASSLDGASAYEQYF.

V gene TRBV19 combines with J gene TRBJ2-1, with TRBD2 matching 7 bases. The V gene's germline CDR1 is LNHDA and CDR2 SQIVND (reference sequence). V shed 1 base, J shed 5 bases, and the junction held 8 bases outside the gene matches. This CDR3 has 16 residues. The CDR3 DNA reads TGTGCCAGTAGTATAGTGGGGAGGGACTACAACAATGAGCAGTTCTTC. Protein sequence: CASSIVGRDYNNEQFF.

This sequence joins TRBV5-1 and TRBJ1-1; D is possibly TRBD1 (5 bases). V dropped 2 bases and J dropped 3 bases, with 8 bases sitting between them. The CDR3 covers 13 residues. Germline V gene lookup returns CDR1 SGHRS and CDR2 YFSETQ. This CDR3 reads CASSFGGDTEAFF. The CDR3 region has the DNA TGCGCCAGCAGCTTCGGGGGGGACACTGAAGCTTTCTTT.

This chain links TRBV19 with TRBJ2-3, with 11 positions matching TRBD2. V lost 3 bases to trimming and J lost 5 bases; unmatched junction nucleotides: 4. Germline CDR1 LNHDA, CDR2 SQIVND (reference sequence). This CDR3 comprises 15 residues. The CDR3 nucleotides are TGTGCCAGTAGTATCCTCACTAGCGGGAGAGATACGCAGTATTTT. Protein sequence: CASSILTSGRDTQYF.

This clone has only one observation. The chain links TRBV29-1 to TRBJ2-5; 8 bases are a match to TRBD1. V lost 7 bases to trimming and J lost 4 bases; unmatched junction nucleotides: 5. The germline V gene has CDR1 SQVTM and CDR2 ANQGSEA. This CDR3 has 12 amino acids. CDR3 DNA sequence: TGCAGCGGTGCCGGGACAGGAGAGACCCAGTACTTC. It translates to CSGAGTGETQYF.

The chain carries TRBV5-5 and TRBJ1-5; 9 nucleotides line up with TRBD1. The germline gives CDR1 SGHKS, CDR2 YYEKEE (reference sequence). V lost 0 bases and J lost 4; bases outside the gene matches: 2. The length of the CDR3 is 15 residues. CDR3 coding DNA: TGTGCCAGCAGCTTGGTGGACAGGGGTAATCAGCCCCAGCATTTT. It is translated as CASSLVDRGNQPQHF.

The gene calls are TRBV5-4 and TRBJ2-5; 12 nucleotides line up with TRBD2. Germline assignment: CDR1 SGHNT and CDR2 YYREEE (reference sequence). Trimming cost V 1 base and J 1 base; bases outside gene matches: 2. The CDR3 totals 16 residues. Here the CDR3 DNA reads TGTGCCAGCAGCTTGACTAGCGGGGGGCCCCAAGAGACCCAGTACTTC. It encodes CASSLTSGGPQETQYF.

The gene calls are TRBV11-1 and TRBJ2-1, with TRBD2 matching 11 bases. The germline gives CDR1 SGHAT, CDR2 FQDESV (reference sequence). V gave up 2 bases and J gave up 8 bases; unmatched junction bases: 5. The CDR3 extends over 15 amino acids. CDR3 amino acids: CASSLRLAGRDEQFF. The CDR3 coding sequence is TGTGCCAGCAGCTTACGACTAGCGGGGAGGGATGAGCAGTTCTTC.

V usage is TRBV4-2 and J usage is TRBJ2-5; 10 bases align to TRBD2. Looked up from germline, CDR1 is LGHNA and CDR2 is YNFKEQ. Trimming cost V 3 bases and J 1 base; bases outside gene matches: 5. This CDR3 has 16 amino acids. CDR3 protein: CASSQGLAYTQETQYF. CDR3 coding DNA: TGTGCCAGCAGCCAGGGACTAGCGTACACCCAAGAGACCCAGTACTTC.

V is TRBV19 and J is TRBJ1-5; D uncertain. V lost 2 bases and J 5 bases, leaving 10 bases between the germline ends. Germline CDR1 reads LNHDA; CDR2 reads SQIVND (reference sequence). The CDR3 runs 14 residues. CDR3 protein: CASSISVSDQPQHF. As DNA, the CDR3 is TGTGCCAGTAGTATATCGGTATCCGATCAGCCCCAGCATTTT. The whole variable domain, filled in from reference TRBV19 and TRBJ1-5, reads DGGITQSPKYLFRKEGQNVTLSCEQNLNHDAMYWYRQDPGQGLRLIYYSQIVNDFQKGDIAEGYSVSREKKESFPLTVTSAQKNPTAFYLCASSISVSDQPQHFGDGTRLSIL.

This clone showed up just a few times. The gene calls are TRBV2 and TRBJ2-7, with 8 nucleotides matching TRBD2. Germline CDR1 and CDR2: SNHLY and FYNNEI. The V and J ends lost 6 bases and 2 bases, in that order; junction bases with no gene match: 9. The CDR3 consists of 15 residues. The DNA of the CDR3 is TGTGCCAGCAGGGAAAGCGGGGGTCGAACCTACGAGCAGTACTTC. It translates to CASRESGGRTYEQYF.

The V call is TRBV7-9, the J call TRBJ1-1; D possibly corresponds to TRBD1 (5 bases). CDR3 length: 14 amino acids. Per the germline V gene, CDR1 is SEHNR and CDR2 is FQNEAQ (reference sequence). Trimming shortened V by 2 bases and J by 3 bases, and 10 bases separated the two germline ends. CDR3 protein: CASSLTTGDTEAFF. CDR3 nucleotides: TGTGCCAGCAGCTTAACAACGGGGGACACTGAAGCTTTCTTT.

This clone was recorded many times. The chain couples TRBV7-8 to TRBJ1-2; D is perhaps TRBD1 (5 bases). Germline CDR1 and CDR2: SGHVS and FQNEAQ. This CDR3 contains 12 residues. V lost 4 bases and J lost 4, with 7 bases in between. DNA of the CDR3: TGTGCCAGCAGCTCAGGGATCTATGGCTACACCTTC. Encoded protein: CASSSGIYGYTF. The full variable domain, rest sourced from reference TRBV7-8 and TRBJ1-2, is GAGVSQSPRYKVAKRGQDVALRCDPISGHVSLFWYQQALGQGPEFLTYFQNEAQLDKSGLPSDRFFAERPEGSVSTLKIQRTQQEDSAVYLCASSSGIYGYTFGSGTRLTVV.

This chain connects TRBV28 to TRBJ2-5; 13 bases align to TRBD2. V dropped 4 bases and J dropped 9; count of bases not matched to a gene: 5. The length of the CDR3 is 14 residues. Germline values: CDR1 MDHEN, CDR2 SYDVKM. CDR3 sequence: CASSSPGTSGAQYF. CDR3 coding DNA: TGTGCCAGCAGTTCCCCGGGGACTAGCGGGGCCCAGTACTTC.

This clone has more than one count but fewer than ten. The genes are TRBV10-3 and TRBJ1-2, with TRBD1 as a possible D gene (6 bases). The V end lost 6 bases, the J end lost 6 bases, and 11 bases lay between the germline ends. CDR3 size: 12 residues. Germline CDR1 reads ENHRY; CDR2 reads SYGVKD. CDR3 protein: CAISTGRDGYTF. The CDR3 nucleotides read TGTGCCATCAGCACAGGGAGGGATGGCTACACCTTC.

The rearrangement links TRBV27 to TRBJ2-5, with 11 bases matching TRBD2. CDR1 MNHEY and CDR2 SMNVEV come from the germline V gene (reference sequence). This CDR3 is 17 amino acids long. V lost 2 bases, J lost 6 bases, and 11 bases stayed unmatched. CDR3 sequence (DNA): TGTGCCAGCAGTTTAAATTTAGGGCTAGCGGGAGGTCAGACCCAGTACTTC. Translating gives CASSLNLGLAGGQTQYF.

This sequence joins TRBV7-3 and TRBJ2-2; TRBD2 matches at 9 bases. CDR3 length: 16 residues. With V trimmed by 0 bases and J by 6 bases, 5 bases remained unmatched. From germline, CDR1 is SGHTA and CDR2 FQGTGA. The CDR3 DNA reads as TGTGCCAGCAGCTTAACGGGTAGCGGGAGCGCCGGGGAGCTGTTTTTT. Residues: CASSLTGSGSAGELFF.

The J gene is TRBJ2-7, the V gene TRBV11-1; 7 positions match TRBD1. The CDR3 length is 13 residues. Germline trimming cut 5 bases from V and 7 bases from J; bases unmatched to any gene: 8. Per the germline V gene, CDR1 is SGHAT and CDR2 is FQDESV (reference sequence). In nucleotides, the CDR3 is TGTGCCAGCAGCCTTGACAGGGAGAGGGAGCAGTACTTC. It codes for CASSLDREREQYF.

The gene calls are TRBV11-2 and TRBJ1-2; D unclear. V shed 0 bases and J shed 4 bases, with 6 bases lying between them. This CDR3 comprises 13 residues. From germline, CDR1 is SGHAT and CDR2 FQNNGV. Written as DNA, the CDR3 is TGTGCCAGCAGCTTAGAGGACTTCTATGGCTACACCTTC. It yields the protein CASSLEDFYGYTF.

The sample holds one count of this clone. This sequence joins TRBV5-4 and TRBJ2-3; D perhaps matches TRBD2 (6 bases). Per the germline V gene, CDR1 is SGHNT and CDR2 is YYREEE (reference sequence). V was cut by 0 bases and J by 2 bases, with 13 bases left in between. CDR3 length equals 16 residues. CDR3 in amino acids: CASSLAPGGITDTQYF. In DNA form, the CDR3 reads TGTGCCAGCAGCTTGGCCCCCGGAGGGATCACAGATACGCAGTATTTT.